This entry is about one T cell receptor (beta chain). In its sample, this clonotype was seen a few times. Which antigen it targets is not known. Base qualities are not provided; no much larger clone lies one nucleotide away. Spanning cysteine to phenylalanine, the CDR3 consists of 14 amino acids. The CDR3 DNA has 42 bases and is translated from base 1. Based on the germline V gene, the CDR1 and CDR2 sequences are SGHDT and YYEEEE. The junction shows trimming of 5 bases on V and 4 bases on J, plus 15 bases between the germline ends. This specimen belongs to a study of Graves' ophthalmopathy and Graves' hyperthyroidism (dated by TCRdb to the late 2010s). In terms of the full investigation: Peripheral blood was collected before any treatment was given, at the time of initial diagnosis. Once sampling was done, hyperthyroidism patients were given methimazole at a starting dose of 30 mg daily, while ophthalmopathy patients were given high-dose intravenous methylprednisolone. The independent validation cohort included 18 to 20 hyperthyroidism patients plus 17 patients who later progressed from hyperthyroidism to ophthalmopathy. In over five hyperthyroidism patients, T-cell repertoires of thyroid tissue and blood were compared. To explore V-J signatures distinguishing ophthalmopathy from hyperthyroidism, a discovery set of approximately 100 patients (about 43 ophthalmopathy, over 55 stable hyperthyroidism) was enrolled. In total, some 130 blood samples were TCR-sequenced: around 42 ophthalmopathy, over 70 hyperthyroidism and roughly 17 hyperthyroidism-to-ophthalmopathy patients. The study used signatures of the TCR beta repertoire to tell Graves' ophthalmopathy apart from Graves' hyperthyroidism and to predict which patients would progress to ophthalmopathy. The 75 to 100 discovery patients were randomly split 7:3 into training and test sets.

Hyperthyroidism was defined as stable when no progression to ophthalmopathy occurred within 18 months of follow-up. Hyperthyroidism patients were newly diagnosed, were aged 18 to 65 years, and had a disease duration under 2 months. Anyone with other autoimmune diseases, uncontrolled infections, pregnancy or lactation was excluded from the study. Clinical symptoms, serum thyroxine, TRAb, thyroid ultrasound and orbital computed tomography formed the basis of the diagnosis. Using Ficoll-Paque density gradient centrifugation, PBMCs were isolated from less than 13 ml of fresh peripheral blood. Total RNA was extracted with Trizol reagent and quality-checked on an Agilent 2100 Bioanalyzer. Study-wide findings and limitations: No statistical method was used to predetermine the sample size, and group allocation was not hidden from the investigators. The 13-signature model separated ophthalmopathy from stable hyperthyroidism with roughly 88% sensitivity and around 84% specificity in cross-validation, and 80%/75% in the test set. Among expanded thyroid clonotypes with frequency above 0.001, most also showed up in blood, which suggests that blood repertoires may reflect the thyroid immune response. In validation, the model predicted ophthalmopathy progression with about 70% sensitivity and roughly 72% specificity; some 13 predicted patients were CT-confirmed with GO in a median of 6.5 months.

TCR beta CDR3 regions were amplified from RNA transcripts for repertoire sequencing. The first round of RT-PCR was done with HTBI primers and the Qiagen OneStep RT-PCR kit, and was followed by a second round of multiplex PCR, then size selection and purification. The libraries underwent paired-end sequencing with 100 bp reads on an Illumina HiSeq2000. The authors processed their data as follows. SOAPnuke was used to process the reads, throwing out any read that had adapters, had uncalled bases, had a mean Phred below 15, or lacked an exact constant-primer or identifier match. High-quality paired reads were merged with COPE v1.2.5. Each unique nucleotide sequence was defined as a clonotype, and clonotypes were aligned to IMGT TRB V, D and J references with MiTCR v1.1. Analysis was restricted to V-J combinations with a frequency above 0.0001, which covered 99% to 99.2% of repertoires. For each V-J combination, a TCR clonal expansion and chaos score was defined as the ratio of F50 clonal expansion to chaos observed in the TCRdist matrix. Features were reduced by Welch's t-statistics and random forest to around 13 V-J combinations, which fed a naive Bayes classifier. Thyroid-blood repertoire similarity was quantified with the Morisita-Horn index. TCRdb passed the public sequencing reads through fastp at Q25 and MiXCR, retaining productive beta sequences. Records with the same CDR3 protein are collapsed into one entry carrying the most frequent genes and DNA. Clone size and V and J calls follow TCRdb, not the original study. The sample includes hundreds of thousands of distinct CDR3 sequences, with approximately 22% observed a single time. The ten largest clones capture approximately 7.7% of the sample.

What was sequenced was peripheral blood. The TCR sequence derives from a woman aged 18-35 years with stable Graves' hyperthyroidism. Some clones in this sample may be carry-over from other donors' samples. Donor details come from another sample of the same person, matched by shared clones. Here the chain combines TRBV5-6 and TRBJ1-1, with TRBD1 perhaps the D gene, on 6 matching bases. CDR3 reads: CASRPLGGGTEAFF. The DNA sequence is TGTGCCAGCAGGCCGCTAGGGGGGGGCACTGAAGCTTTCTTT.